This T cell receptor beta chain stems from a study of cytomegalovirus exposure and HLA in healthy donors. Note on this clone: What it binds is unknown.

Study-level points and caveats: Donor immune exposure was known only as CMV serostatus. Per published reports, the classifier diagnosed cytomegalovirus status with high specificity and sensitivity.

The PCR contained 60 Vbeta and 13 Jbeta primers. TCRdb's table, derived via immunoSEQ multiplex PCR, lists solely in-frame clones and lacks some. In the table there are some 100,000 clones, around 84% of which are singletons. V shed 3 bases, J shed 8 bases, and the junction held 3 bases outside the gene matches. Per germline, CDR1 MNHNS and CDR2 SASEGT. This CDR3 has 13 residues. The source material was PBMCs. This receptor was taken from a woman aged 18-29 years in good health and CMV-seronegative. The rearrangement links TRBV6-1 to TRBJ2-2, with 7 bases fitting TRBD1. The CDR3 sequence is CASSEGTDGELFF. DNA of the CDR3: TGTGCCAGCAGTGAGGGGACAGATGGGGAGCTGTTTTTT.